These 5 T cell receptor beta chains were all obtained from the same sample, sequenced in a study of blood T cell repertoires in COVID-19. Clones were sequenced by immunoSEQ multiplex PCR, and TCRdb holds only the in-frame ones, with some missing. Here the sample spans some 250,000 clones, 86% being singletons. Material: peripheral blood. The receptors were sampled from a man in his 60s with acute or convalescent COVID-19.

The chain recombines TRBV5-4 with TRBJ2-5; tentative D call: TRBD1 (5 bases). CDR3 size: 14 residues. Germline lookup yields CDR1 SGHNT and CDR2 YYREEE (reference sequence). With 9 bases removed from V and 1 base from J, the gap between germline ends came to 16 bases. In DNA, the CDR3 is TGTGCCACCCGATCCCAGGGCCGCCAAGAGACCCAGTACTTC. Amino acid sequence: CATRSQGRQETQYF.

The rearrangement links TRBV15 to TRBJ1-2; 7 bases align to TRBD1. This CDR3 contains 17 residues. The germline CDR1 and CDR2 sequences are LNHNV and YYDKDF (reference sequence). The trim removed 3 bases at V and 2 bases at J, leaving 12 bases unmatched. The CDR3 region has the DNA TGTGCCACCAGCAGCCTTATCATCCGGGACAGCAACTATGGCTACACCTTC. Protein sequence: CATSSLIIRDSNYGYTF.

The chain couples TRBV30 to TRBJ1-1; TRBD1 might be the D (5 bases). This CDR3 has 12 residues. Germline-derived CDR1 and CDR2 are GTSNPN and SVGIG (reference sequence). V gave up 2 bases and J gave up 11 bases, with 15 bases separating them. CDR3 in amino acids: CAWSRPGLAAFF. The CDR3 nucleotides read TGTGCCTGGAGTCGACCGGGACTCGCGGCTTTCTTT.

J is TRBJ1-4 and V is TRBV28, with D tentatively TRBD1 (6 bases). V lost 5 bases to trimming and J lost 6 bases, with 16 bases between them. The CDR3 sequence is 15 residues long. Per the germline V gene, CDR1 is MDHEN and CDR2 is SYDVKM. CDR3 in DNA: TGTGCCAGCAGTCCCCTGGGGTGGGGGCATGAAAAACTGTTTTTT. This gives the protein CASSPLGWGHEKLFF. Full variable domain (missing parts from reference TRBV28 and TRBJ1-4): DVKVTQSSRYLVKRTGEKVFLECVQDMDHENMFWYRQDPGLGLRLIYFSYDVKMKEKGDIPEGYSVSREKKERFSLILESASTNQTSMYLCASSPLGWGHEKLFFGSGTQLSVL.

The chain links TRBV5-8 to TRBJ2-7; 9 bases map to TRBD1. Looked up from germline, CDR1 is SGHTS and CDR2 is YDEGEE. The J segment lost 3 bases and the V segment lost 4 bases, leaving 14 bases of the junction unmatched. The length of the CDR3 is 17 residues. CDR3 bases: TGTGCCAGCAGCGGCCAGGGACAGGGCAGAGAGGTCTACGAGCAGTACTTC. Its protein is CASSGQGQGREVYEQYF.